This T cell receptor beta chain was identified in a study of shared clonotypes between healthy human individuals. The authors split each subset's genomic DNA evenly across several immunoSEQ plates. The table came from immunoSEQ multiplex PCR; TCRdb's copy has only in-frame clones and leaves some out. The table has roughly 2.5 million clones, approximately 94% seen once; the top ten hold around 0.14%. The study separated CD4+ cells into CD45RA+ naive and CD45RA-negative memory subsets. Sequencing was done on a sample of naive CD4+ T cells sorted from blood. Documented subset: CD45RA+ positively selected. The clonotype originates from a man aged 18 to 29 in good health.

The CDR3 loop reads CASSRRTSGGGQETQYF. The DNA of the CDR3 is TGTGCCAGCAGCCGGAGGACTAGCGGGGGTGGCCAAGAGACCCAGTACTTC. The gene calls are TRBV5-4 and TRBJ2-5; 13 nucleotides align to TRBD2. The germline V gene encodes CDR1 SGHNT and CDR2 YYREEE (reference sequence). V was clipped by 4 bases and J by 1 base; unmatched bases: 7. The CDR3 spans 17 residues.